This T cell receptor (beta chain) was profiled in a study of blood T cell repertoires in COVID-19. For the study at large: In each case, the material was cDNA or gDNA derived from T cells, B-cell-depleted T cells, or PBMCs.

Participants were placed into cohorts based on the clinical history they reported. Either two negative PCRs, clearance, or symptom resolution qualified Cohort 3 donors as recovered. Authors' processing steps: Nucleated cell counts were estimated from reference gene primer amplification. The protocol was immunoSEQ multiplex PCR, while the TCRdb copy is restricted to in-frame clones and leaves out a portion. For V, J and clone size, that table is used; D and trimming come from the DNA. The data hold hundreds of thousands of clones, with 90% observed a single time. V was pared by 2 bases and J by 0 bases, with 17 bases between. The CDR3 sequence is 18 residues long. Germline V CDR1 and CDR2: SEHNR, FQNEAQ (reference sequence).

The chain employs TRBV7-9 and TRBJ1-3; maybe TRBD1 (6 bases). The sample was PBMCs or T cells enriched from blood (not recorded which). This receptor was obtained from a man in his sixties who had recovered from COVID-19. The CDR3 DNA reads TGTGCCAGCAGCTTATTGGGCCAGGGGATCCACTCTGGAAACACCATATATTTT. Translated, it gives CASSLLGQGIHSGNTIYF.